This TCR beta chain was identified in a study of OX40 agonist ivuxolimab in advanced cancers. Looking at the study overall: The costimulatory receptor OX40 (CD134) was targeted by ivuxolimab, a fully human IgG2 agonistic monoclonal antibody. Intravenous ivuxolimab was administered to patients every 2 weeks at six dose levels: 0.01, 0.1, 0.3, 1.5, 3 and 10 mg/kg. Among the approximately 54 dose-escalation patients, around 20 had hepatocellular carcinoma, roughly 15 melanoma, 9 renal cell carcinoma and 9 head and neck cancer. The dose-escalation cohort was 82.7% male with a mean age of approximately 60 years, ranging from about 23 to 85. Prior anti-PD-1, anti-PD-L1 or anti-CTLA-4 therapy was permitted, and checkpoint inhibitors had been received by about two fifths of dose-escalation patients. Partial responses occurred in three dose-escalation patients: two with cutaneous melanoma and one with hepatocellular carcinoma. Peripheral TCRbeta sequencing aimed to test whether ivuxolimab altered TCR sequence diversity and caused clonal T-cell expansion. The paper describes the monotherapy dose-escalation part (N = 52 patients) of the phase I trial of ivuxolimab. Findings and caveats that apply to the study as a whole: In the 0.1-3.0 mg/kg groups, partial responders had among the lowest normalized peripheral clonal expansion, particularly in CD8+ T cells. At doses of 0.1 to 3.0 mg/kg, clonal expansion of both CD4+ and CD8+ blood T cells was observed from baseline to week 6. Low levels of normalized T-cell clonal expansion were also seen in some patients who did not respond. The antigen specificity of the clonally expanded peripheral T cells was not determined. After ivuxolimab, expanded clones were on average more numerous among CD8+ T cells than among CD4+ T cells.

Genomic DNA was extracted from sorted cells for sequencing of the TCRbeta CDR3 region. The immunoSEQ Assay was used for sequencing of TCRbeta CDR3 regions. TCRdb's version of the immuneACCESS table is confined to in-frame rearrangements and falls short of the full clone set. An unresolved V gene accounts for under half of the shortfall where checked; the remainder is of unknown origin. The sample has about 81,000 clones on record, 80% to 90% of them singletons. The ten biggest clones cover approximately 7% of the sample. The junction carries 22 bases between V and J, which are trimmed by 5 bases and 1 base respectively. The CDR3, cysteine through phenylalanine, is 18 amino acids long. Only CDR3 DNA is held: 54 bases, read in frame from base 1. From a lookup of the germline V gene, CDR1 and CDR2 are SGHVS and FNYEAQ. Patients with autoimmune disease history or receiving systemic immunosuppression were excluded from the trial. Peripheral blood for TCR sequencing was collected from all dose cohorts at baseline, on cycle 4 day 1, and on cycle 7 day 1. The samples were drawn from a first-in-human, open-label, multicenter phase I dose-escalation trial of ivuxolimab. Adults with locally advanced or metastatic melanoma, renal cell carcinoma, hepatocellular carcinoma or head and neck squamous cell carcinoma were enrolled in the trial. Before TCR sequencing, CD4+ T cells and CD8+ T cells were sorted from peripheral blood as separate populations.

About this clone: Its antigen remains unidentified. Base qualities are missing; no much larger clone stands one base away.

This clonotype was sampled from an adult with an advanced solid tumor such as melanoma, head and neck, liver or kidney cancer. The chain is made from TRBV7-6 and TRBJ2-3; TRBD2 is possibly the D segment (6 matching bases). Source: CD4+ or CD8+ T cells sorted from blood, taken in a trial of the OX40 agonist ivuxolimab. The CDR3 region has the sequence CASSPRLGGERGTDTQYF. The bases are TGTGCCAGCAGCCCCCGCCTGGGGGGTGAGCGGGGCACAGATACGCAGTATTTT.